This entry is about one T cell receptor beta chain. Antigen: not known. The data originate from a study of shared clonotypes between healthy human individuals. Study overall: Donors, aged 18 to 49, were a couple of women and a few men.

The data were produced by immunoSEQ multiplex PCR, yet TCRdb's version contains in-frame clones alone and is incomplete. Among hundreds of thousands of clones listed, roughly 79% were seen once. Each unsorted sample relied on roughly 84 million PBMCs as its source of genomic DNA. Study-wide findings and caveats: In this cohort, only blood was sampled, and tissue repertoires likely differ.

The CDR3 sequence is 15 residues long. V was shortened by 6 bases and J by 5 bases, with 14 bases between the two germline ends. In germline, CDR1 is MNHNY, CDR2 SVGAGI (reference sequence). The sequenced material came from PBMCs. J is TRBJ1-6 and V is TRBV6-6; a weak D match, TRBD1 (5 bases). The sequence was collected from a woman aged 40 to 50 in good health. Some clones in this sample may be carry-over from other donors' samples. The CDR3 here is CASSARSGNNSPLHF. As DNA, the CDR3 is TGTGCCAGCAGCGCACGGTCAGGGAATAATTCACCCCTCCACTTT.